The clone carrying this TCR beta chain has a count of ten or more. The target antigen is unknown. In every case, the donor was a healthy Caucasian. The entry originates in a study of identical twins. General study findings and limits: Fewer insertions were carried by abundant cord blood beta clonotypes, but none was seen in memory repertoires. Out-of-frame alpha sequences shared by twins were enriched for low generation probability.

This CDR3 comprises 12 residues. Germline V gene lookup returns CDR1 MNHEY and CDR2 SMNVEV (reference sequence). V was pared by 4 bases and J by 5 bases, with 6 bases between. TCRdb fed the 5' RACE reads into MiXCR, producing one record per CDR3 protein. The sample carries about 890,000 distinct CDR3 sequences, more than 9% recorded once. The same sample was also used in a study of yellow fever vaccine responses in identical twins.

The TCR originated in a woman aged 18-29 years in good health. Sequenced: PBMCs. The chain couples TRBV27 to TRBJ2-4; no clear D gene. The DNA for the CDR3 is TGTGCCAGCAGTTGGCCCCAAAACATTCAGTACTTC. Its translation: CASSWPQNIQYF.